This TCR beta chain emerged from a study of T cells after yellow fever vaccination. Study-level points and caveats: The study re-detected most primary-vaccination clones after the booster (roughly 95% CD4, 85% to 90% CD8).

Trimming stripped 2 bases from V and 7 bases from J, with 6 bases between. This CDR3 comprises 12 residues. Germline values: CDR1 SGHNT, CDR2 YYREEE (reference sequence). TCRdb reanalysed the 5' RACE reads using MiXCR and keeps one entry per CDR3 protein. In the table there are 500,000 to 650,000 distinct CDR3 sequences, about a sixth of which are singletons. As for this clonotype: Its specificity is not known.

V is TRBV5-4 and J is TRBJ2-2; D is undetermined. The sequences come from PBMCs, collected about 5 days after the first yellow fever vaccination. The clonotype was recovered from a man between 18 and 29 years old who received the YFV17D yellow fever vaccine. CDR3: CASSFEDGELFF. In DNA form, the CDR3 reads TGTGCCAGCAGCTTCGAGGACGGGGAGCTGTTTTTT.